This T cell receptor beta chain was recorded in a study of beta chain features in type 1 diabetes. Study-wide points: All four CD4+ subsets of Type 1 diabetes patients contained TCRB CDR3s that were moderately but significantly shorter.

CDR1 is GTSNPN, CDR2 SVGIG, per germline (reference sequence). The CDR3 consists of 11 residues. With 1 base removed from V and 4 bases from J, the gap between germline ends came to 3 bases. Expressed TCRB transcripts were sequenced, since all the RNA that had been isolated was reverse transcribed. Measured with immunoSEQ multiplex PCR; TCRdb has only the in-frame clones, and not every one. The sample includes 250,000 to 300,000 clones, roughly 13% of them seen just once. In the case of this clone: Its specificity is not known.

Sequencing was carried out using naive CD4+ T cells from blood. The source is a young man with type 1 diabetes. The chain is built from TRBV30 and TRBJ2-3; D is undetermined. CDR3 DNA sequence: TGTGCCTGGAGTGCAGCAGATACGCAGTATTTT. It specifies CAWSAADTQYF.